Below, one TCR beta chain is given with its context. This clone was seen more than once but under ten times. Its cognate antigen has yet to be identified. No much larger clone is present one base from it, and per-base qualities are unavailable. The same CDR3 also results from other DNA sequences found in this sample. This sample was included in a study of shared clonotypes between healthy human individuals (dated by TCRdb to 2018 to 2020). Looking at the study overall: Three men and a couple of women, aged 18 to 49 years, made up the cohort. For each donor, CD4 naive and CD4 memory were each run on three plates, CD8 naive on two plates, and CD8 memory on one plate. Libraries were prepared and TCR repertoires were sequenced by different laboratories using diverse techniques, in order to increase sequencing depth and limit assay-specific biases. Each donor's leukapheresis produced roughly between roughly 0.85 and 10 billion PBMCs. Blood TCR repertoires of about 5 healthy adults were deeply sequenced to estimate repertoire size and the extent of clonotype sharing between individuals. General study outcomes and caveats: Sampling was limited to blood, and TCR repertoires in tissue likely differ from TCR repertoires in blood. Across four donors, 4.5% to 6.5% of naive CD4, 3% to 3.5% of naive CD8, about 2.3% of memory CD4, and about 0.4% of memory CD8 clonotypes were shared. Pairwise subsampling indicated that sequencing depth was expected to affect the degree of clonotype sharing among donors. Because the study included a small number of donors, the genetic and exposure-history diversity represented was limited. Larger estimated clonotype richness was generally found for naive subsets than for memory subsets. Compared with non-shared clonotypes, clonotypes shared by all four sorted-subset donors had higher generation probabilities. Incomplete sequencing was indicated by rarefaction of sorted-subset datasets, despite the large sequencing depth.

The germline V end is reduced by 4 bases and the J end by 9 bases; junction bases left unmatched: 5. The CDR3, cysteine through phenylalanine, is 15 amino acids long. Only CDR3 DNA is held: 45 bases, read in frame from base 1. For CDR1 and CDR2, the germline V gene lists SGHDT and YYEEEE. For the CD8 naive samples, CD45RO-negative cells were positively selected for CCR7, yielding a CD45RA+CCR7+ population from which TemRA cells were excluded. The donors were healthy, HIV-negative adults with no recently reported acute infections or vaccinations. Only Caucasian adults living in Nashville, Tennessee, USA were represented among the donors. Blood was obtained by leukapheresis, after which PBMCs were separated by Ficoll-Histopaque density gradient centrifugation and cryopreserved in liquid nitrogen vapor phase. Analytical flow cytometry was used to check the purity and quantity of each magnetically sorted T cell population. Genomic DNA was isolated from every sorted fraction and measured by UV absorbance on a Nanodrop 2000c.

TCR CDR3 regions were amplified from genomic DNA by multiplex PCR using the deep immunoSEQ assay. Extracted genomic DNA from each cell subset was spread evenly across all wells of several immunoSEQ 96-well plates, with each plate serving as a replicate. For sorted subsets, each replicate PCR was loaded with 200 ng genomic DNA, equivalent to 30,000 or so T cell genomes. Purified libraries were measured with a Qubit 3.0 fluorometer, size-checked on a Bioanalyzer 2100, and measured again with the KAPA Library Quantification kit. Every immunoSEQ 96-well plate was sequenced on a dedicated single-read 150-cycle Illumina NextSeq 550 flow cell. The paper's data handling went like this. The immunoSEQ output contained only junctional sequences without quality scores, so filtering could not match that applied to full-length reads. To assign V/J genes and CDR3, sequences were annotated using PyIR, a Python wrapper for IgBLAST v1.9, with IMGT germline references. Reads with weak V/J assignments (E-value above 1e-6), missing CDR3, stop codons, out-of-frame junctions, or ambiguous translated residues were removed. A V3J clonotype was defined by an identical inferred V gene, J gene, and CDR3 amino acid sequence. The percentage overlap between two repertoires was calculated by dividing the number of shared unique clonotypes by the size of the smaller repertoire. Repertoire richness was assessed with RTK rarefaction, the Chao1 estimator, and Recon v2.1 estimates of unobserved clonotypes. Generation probabilities were computed with OLGA for all TCRbeta clonotypes obtained by the gDNA method from several donors. The clones in this table, taken by TCRdb from immuneACCESS, are in-frame only. Not every clone is retained; where verified, under half of the shortfall comes from an unresolved V gene, and the cause of the rest is unknown. Clonal size and the V and J genes are those of that table, whereas D and trimming came from the DNA. This sample is represented by 2 million or so clones; about 95% of them were singletons. The ten biggest clones cover 0.9% to 1.3% of the sample.

The material sequenced was naive CD8+ T cells sorted from blood. Taken with the paper, the label for cell subset or site translates to: CD45RA+CCR7+. The sequence was obtained from a man between 18 and 29 years old in good health. The rearrangement combines TRBV5-6 with TRBJ2-1; 15 bases in the middle match TRBD2. The CDR3 in this case is CASSPGLAGGSEQFF. In nucleotide form, the sequence is TGTGCCAGCAGCCCGGGACTAGCGGGAGGAAGTGAGCAGTTCTTC.